Each of the 8 T cell receptor beta chains below was sequenced from the same sample in a study of cytomegalovirus exposure and HLA in healthy donors. PCR primers comprised 60 Vbeta and 13 Jbeta primers. Method: immunoSEQ multiplex PCR; TCRdb's copy keeps in-frame clones and lacks some. The repertoire consists of some 130,000 clones, with 79% occurring once and the leading ten covering 6.5% to 8%. The sample was PBMCs. These receptors originate from a man aged 40-50 years in good health and CMV-seropositive.

As DNA, the CDR3 is TGTGCCAGCAGACCCGGACTCATCTCTGGGGCCAACGTCCTGACTTTC. It yields the protein CASRPGLISGANVLTF. The chain has TRBV7-3 and TRBJ2-6; tentative D call: TRBD2 (5 bases). Between the trimmed V and J ends, which lost 6 bases and 0 bases, there was a span of 12 bases. CDR3 size: 16 residues. Germline V gene sequence: CDR1 SGHTA, CDR2 FQGTGA.

J is TRBJ2-1 and V is TRBV19, with TRBD2 identical over 8 bases. CDR1 and CDR2 from the germline V gene are LNHDA and SQIVND (reference sequence). CDR3 length: 15 amino acids. Losses at the gene ends were 3 bases for V and 9 bases for J; bases not matched to a gene: 10. CDR3 sequence reads: CASSMRNGRGTEQFF. Written as DNA, the CDR3 is TGTGCCAGTAGTATGAGGAACGGGAGGGGGACTGAGCAGTTCTTC.

The rearrangement uses TRBV6-1 and TRBJ2-2; maybe TRBD2 (5 bases). V lost 2 bases, J lost 1 base, and 8 bases lay in between. Germline CDR1 is MNHNS and CDR2 is SASEGT. This CDR3 is built from 15 residues. For the CDR3, the DNA is TGTGCCAGCAGTGAACGGGCGGGGAACACCGGGGAGCTGTTTTTT. This codes for CASSERAGNTGELFF.

V and J are TRBV5-1 and TRBJ1-3, with TRBD1 matching 7 bases. CDR3 length equals 15 residues. Germline CDR1 and CDR2: SGHRS and YFSETQ. V lost 4 bases to trimming and J lost 3 bases; unmatched junction nucleotides: 7. The CDR3 here is CASSQLQGDGNTIYF. The CDR3 coding sequence is TGCGCCAGCAGCCAGCTCCAGGGGGATGGAAACACCATATATTTT.

The chain employs TRBV18 and TRBJ1-6; D ambiguous. Germline loops: CDR1 KGHSH, CDR2 LQKENI. The length of the CDR3 is 14 residues. Trimming stripped 0 bases from V and 8 bases from J, with 8 bases between. CDR3 region: CASSPPLRYSPLHF. The CDR3 DNA reads TGTGCCAGCTCACCACCTCTTCGTTATTCACCCCTCCACTTT. Full variable domain (outside the CDR3, taken from reference TRBV18 and TRBJ1-6): NAGVMQNPRHLVRRRGQEARLRCSPMKGHSHVYWYRQLPEEGLKFMVYLQKENIIDESGMPKERFSAEFPKEGPSILRIQQVVRGDSAAYFCASSPPLRYSPLHFGNGTRLTVT.

The genes are TRBV5-6 and TRBJ2-7, with D maybe TRBD2 (6 bases). The CDR3 has 16 amino acids. From germline, CDR1 is SGHDT and CDR2 YYEEEE. V was cut by 3 bases and J by 0 bases, with 16 bases left in between. The DNA of the CDR3 is TGTGCCAGCAGCTCGGTTGGGGGGAGAGTCTCCTACGAGCAGTACTTC. Translated, it gives CASSSVGGRVSYEQYF.

The chain combines TRBV6-5 with TRBJ1-3; perhaps TRBD1 as D (5 bases). Trimming removed 4 bases at V and 4 bases at J, with 14 bases between. The CDR3 extends over 15 amino acids. Germline values: CDR1 MNHEY, CDR2 SVGAGI. The CDR3 spells CASSFQGLGGNTIYF. CDR3 DNA sequence: TGTGCCAGCAGTTTCCAGGGTCTGGGGGGAAACACCATATATTTT.

CDR3 DNA sequence: TGTGCCAGCTCACCACCGGGAGCGGGAGGGTACGAGCAGTACTTC. Its protein is CASSPPGAGGYEQYF. V is TRBV18 and J is TRBJ2-7, with 10 bases lining up with TRBD2. The germline CDR1 and CDR2 sequences are KGHSH and LQKENI. Losses at the gene ends were 0 bases for V and 4 bases for J; bases not matched to a gene: 3. The CDR3 spans 15 residues.